This T cell receptor beta chain stems from a study of regulatory T cells in long-lasting Graves disease. For TCR beta, libraries came from iRepertoire HTBI primers and Arm-PCR of CDR3 regions. TCRdb used MiXCR to reprocess the multiplex PCR reads, holding one entry per CDR3 protein. The data contain around 450,000 distinct CDR3 sequences, 15% of them seen just once; the ten biggest clones take up over 15%. Indicated time point: newly diagnosed GD, antithyroid drugs for less than 3 months. Extracted PBMC RNA gave rise to the TCR library. Germline V CDR1 and CDR2: ENHRY, SYGVKD. The CDR3 spans 17 residues. After removal of 0 bases from V and 3 bases from J, the junction contained 3 bases not matched to a gene. The same data also contributed to another study, on T cells in Graves' hyperthyroidism and ophthalmopathy.

The chain combines TRBV10-3 with TRBJ2-1; 12 bases align to TRBD2. Sequenced here: peripheral blood mononuclear cells (PBMCs), sampled at new diagnosis, from a patient treated with antithyroid drugs. This receptor was taken from a woman aged 25 to 45 with Graves disease. The CDR3: CAISESRTSGNYNEQFF. CDR3 sequence (DNA): TGTGCCATCAGTGAGTCTCGGACTAGCGGGAACTACAATGAGCAGTTCTTC.